This T cell receptor (beta chain) was recorded in a study of control samples from healthy donors and cancer patients. Germline V gene data show CDR1 as MGHDK and CDR2 as SYGVNS. The CDR3 sequence is 13 residues long. Deletions cut 6 bases from V and 1 base from J, with 9 bases between. Assay: immunoSEQ multiplex PCR; the TCRdb copy retains only in-frame clones and omits some. The table lists about 55,000 clones, 70% to 90% of them singletons. Sequenced material: blood. This chain joins TRBV25-1 and TRBJ2-5; D is uncertain. This receptor was identified in a man aged 45-65 years in good health. The CDR3 nucleotides are TGTGCCAGCAGCCGATCCCCCCAAGAGACCCAGTACTTC. Its translation: CASSRSPQETQYF.